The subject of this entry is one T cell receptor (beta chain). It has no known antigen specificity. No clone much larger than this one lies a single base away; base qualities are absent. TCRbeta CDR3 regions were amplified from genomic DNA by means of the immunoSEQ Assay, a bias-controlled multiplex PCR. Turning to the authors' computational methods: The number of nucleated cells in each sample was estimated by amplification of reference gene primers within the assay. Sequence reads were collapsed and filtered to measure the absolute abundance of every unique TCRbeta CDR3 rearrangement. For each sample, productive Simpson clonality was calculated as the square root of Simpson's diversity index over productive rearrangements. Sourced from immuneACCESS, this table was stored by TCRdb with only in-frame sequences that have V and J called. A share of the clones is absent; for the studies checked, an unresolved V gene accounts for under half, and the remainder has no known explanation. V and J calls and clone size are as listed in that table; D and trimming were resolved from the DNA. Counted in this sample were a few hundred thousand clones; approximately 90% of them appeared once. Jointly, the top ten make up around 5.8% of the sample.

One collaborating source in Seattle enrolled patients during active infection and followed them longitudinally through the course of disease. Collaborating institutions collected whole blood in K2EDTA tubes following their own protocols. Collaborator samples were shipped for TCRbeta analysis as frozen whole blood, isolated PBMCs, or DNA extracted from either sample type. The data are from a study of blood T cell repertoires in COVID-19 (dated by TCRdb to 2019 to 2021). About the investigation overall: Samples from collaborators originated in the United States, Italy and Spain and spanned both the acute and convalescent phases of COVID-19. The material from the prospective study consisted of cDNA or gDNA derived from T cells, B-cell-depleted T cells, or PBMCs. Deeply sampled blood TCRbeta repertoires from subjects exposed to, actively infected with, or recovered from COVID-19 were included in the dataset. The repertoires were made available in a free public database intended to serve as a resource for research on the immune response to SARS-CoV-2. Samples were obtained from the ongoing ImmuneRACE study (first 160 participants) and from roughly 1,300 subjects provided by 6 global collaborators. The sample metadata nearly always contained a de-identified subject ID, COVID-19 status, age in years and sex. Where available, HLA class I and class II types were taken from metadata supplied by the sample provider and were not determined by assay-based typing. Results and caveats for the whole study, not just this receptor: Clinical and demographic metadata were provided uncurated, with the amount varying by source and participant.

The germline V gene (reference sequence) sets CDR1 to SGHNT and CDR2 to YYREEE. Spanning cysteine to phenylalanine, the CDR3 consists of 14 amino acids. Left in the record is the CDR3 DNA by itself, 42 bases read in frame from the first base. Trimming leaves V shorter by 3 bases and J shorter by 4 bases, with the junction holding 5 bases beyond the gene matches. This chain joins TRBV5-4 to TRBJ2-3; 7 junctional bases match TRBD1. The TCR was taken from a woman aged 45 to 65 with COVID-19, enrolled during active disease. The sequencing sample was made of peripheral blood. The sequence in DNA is TGTGCCAGCAGCTATGGGACAGCGGCAGATACGCAGTATTTT. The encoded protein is CASSYGTAADTQYF.